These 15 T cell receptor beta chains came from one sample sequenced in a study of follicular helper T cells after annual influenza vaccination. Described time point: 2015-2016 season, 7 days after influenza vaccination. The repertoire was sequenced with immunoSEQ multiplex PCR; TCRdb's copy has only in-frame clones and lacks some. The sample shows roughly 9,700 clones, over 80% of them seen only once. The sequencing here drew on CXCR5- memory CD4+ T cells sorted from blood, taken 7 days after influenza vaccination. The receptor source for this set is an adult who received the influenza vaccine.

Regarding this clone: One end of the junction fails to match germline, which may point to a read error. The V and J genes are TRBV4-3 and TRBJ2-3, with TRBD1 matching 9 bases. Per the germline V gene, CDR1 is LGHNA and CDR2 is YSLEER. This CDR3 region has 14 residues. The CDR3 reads CASSEDRGMDTQYF. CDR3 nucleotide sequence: TGCGCCAGCAGCGAAGACAGGGGGATGGATACGCAGTATTTT.

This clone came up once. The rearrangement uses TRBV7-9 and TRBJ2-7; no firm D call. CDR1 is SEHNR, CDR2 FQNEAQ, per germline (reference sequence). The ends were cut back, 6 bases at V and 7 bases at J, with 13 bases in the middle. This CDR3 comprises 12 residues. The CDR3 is CASSRIPREQYF. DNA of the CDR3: TGTGCCAGCAGTCGGATACCTAGGGAGCAGTACTTC.

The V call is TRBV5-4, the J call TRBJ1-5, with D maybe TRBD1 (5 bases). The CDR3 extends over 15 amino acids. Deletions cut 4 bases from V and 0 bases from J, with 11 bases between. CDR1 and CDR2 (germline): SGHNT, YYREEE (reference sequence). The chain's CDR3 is CASSKTGYSNQPQHF. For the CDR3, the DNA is TGTGCCAGCAGCAAAACAGGATATAGCAATCAGCCCCAGCATTTT.

The CDR3 bases are TGCGCCAGCAGCTTGGGGGTAGCGGATACGCAGTATTTT. It encodes CASSLGVADTQYF. The chain has TRBV5-1 and TRBJ2-3; D possibly corresponds to TRBD2 (5 bases). The CDR3 is 13 amino acids. Germline CDR1 is SGHRS and CDR2 is YFSETQ. The V and J ends lost 0 bases and 6 bases respectively, with 8 bases between them.

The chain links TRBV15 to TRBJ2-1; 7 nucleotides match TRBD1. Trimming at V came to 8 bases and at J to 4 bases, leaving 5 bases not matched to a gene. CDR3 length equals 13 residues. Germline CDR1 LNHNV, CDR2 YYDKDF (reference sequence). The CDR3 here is CATARTGYNEQFF. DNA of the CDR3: TGTGCCACCGCGAGGACAGGATACAATGAGCAGTTCTTC.

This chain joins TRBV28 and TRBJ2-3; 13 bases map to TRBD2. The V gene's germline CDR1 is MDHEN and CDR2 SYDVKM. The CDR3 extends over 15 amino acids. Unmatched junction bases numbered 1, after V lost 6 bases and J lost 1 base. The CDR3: CASRLAGGGTDTQYF. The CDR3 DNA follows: TGTGCCAGCAGACTAGCGGGGGGGGGCACAGATACGCAGTATTTT.

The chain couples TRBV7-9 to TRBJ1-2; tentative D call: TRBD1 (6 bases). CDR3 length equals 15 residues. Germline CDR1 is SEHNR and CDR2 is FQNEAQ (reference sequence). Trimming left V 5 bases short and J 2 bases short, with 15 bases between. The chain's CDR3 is CASSALQGPNYGYTF. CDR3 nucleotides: TGTGCCAGCAGCGCCTTACAGGGACCAAACTATGGCTACACCTTC.

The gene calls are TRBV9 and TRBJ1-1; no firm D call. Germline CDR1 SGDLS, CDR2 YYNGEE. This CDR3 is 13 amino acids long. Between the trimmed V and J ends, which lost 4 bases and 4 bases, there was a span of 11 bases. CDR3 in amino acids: CASSPTGGTEAFF. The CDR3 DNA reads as TGTGCCAGCAGCCCGACCGGAGGCACTGAAGCTTTCTTT.

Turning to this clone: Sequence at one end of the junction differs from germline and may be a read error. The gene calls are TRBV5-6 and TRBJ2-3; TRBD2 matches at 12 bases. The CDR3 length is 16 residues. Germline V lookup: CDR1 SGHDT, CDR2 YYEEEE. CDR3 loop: CANSLTSGGTTDTQYF. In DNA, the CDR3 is TGTGCCAACAGCTTAACTAGCGGGGGGACCACAGATACGCAGTATTTT. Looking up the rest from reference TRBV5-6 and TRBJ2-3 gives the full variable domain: DAGVTQSPTHLIKTRGQQVTLRCSPKSGHDTVSWYQQALGQGPQFIFQYYEEEERQRGNFPDRFSGHQFPNYSSELNVNALLLGDSALYLCANSLTSGGTTDTQYFGPGTRLTVL.

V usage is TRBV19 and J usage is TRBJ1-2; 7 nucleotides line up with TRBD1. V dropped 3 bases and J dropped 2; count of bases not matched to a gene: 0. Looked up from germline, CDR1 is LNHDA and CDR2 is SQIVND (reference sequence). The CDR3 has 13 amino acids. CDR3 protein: CASSMTGNYGYTF. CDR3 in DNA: TGTGCCAGTAGTATGACAGGGAACTATGGCTACACCTTC.

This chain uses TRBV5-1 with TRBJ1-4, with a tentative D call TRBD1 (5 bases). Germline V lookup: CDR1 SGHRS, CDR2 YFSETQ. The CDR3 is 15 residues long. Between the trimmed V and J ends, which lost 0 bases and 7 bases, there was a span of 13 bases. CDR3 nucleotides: TGCGCCAGCAGCTTGGCCGGGAGGGGTGGTGAAAAACTGTTTTTT. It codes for CASSLAGRGGEKLFF.

CDR3: CASSPESVAFF. DNA of the CDR3: TGTGCCAGCTCACCCGAATCAGTAGCTTTCTTT. The chain has TRBV18 and TRBJ1-1, with D unresolved. Germline lookup yields CDR1 KGHSH and CDR2 LQKENI. Trimming cost V 3 bases and J 10 bases, with 9 bases left between them. This CDR3 is 11 amino acids long.

CDR3 amino acids: CASSQGRGAYNEQFF. CDR3 in DNA: TGTGCCAGCAGCCAGGGGCGGGGAGCCTACAATGAGCAGTTCTTC. The V and J genes are TRBV4-2 and TRBJ2-1, with a weak D call TRBD2 (6 bases). The CDR3 loop spans 15 amino acids. Germline lookup yields CDR1 LGHNA and CDR2 YNFKEQ. Trimming stripped 3 bases from V and 2 bases from J, with 11 bases between.

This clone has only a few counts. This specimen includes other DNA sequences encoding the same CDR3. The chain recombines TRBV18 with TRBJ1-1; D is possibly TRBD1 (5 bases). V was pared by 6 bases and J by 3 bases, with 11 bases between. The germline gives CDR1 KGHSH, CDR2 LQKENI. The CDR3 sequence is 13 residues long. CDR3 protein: CASSPTGDTEAFF. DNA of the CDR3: TGTGCCAGCTCCCCGACGGGGGACACTGAAGCTTTCTTT.

Here the CDR3 reads CASGRDLSGNTIYF. CDR3 sequence (DNA): TGTGCCAGCGGCAGGGACCTCTCTGGAAACACCATATATTTT. The chain links TRBV7-2 to TRBJ1-3, with D possibly matching TRBD1 (5 bases). The ends were cut back, 8 bases at V and 0 bases at J, with 11 bases in the middle. From germline, CDR1 is SGHTA and CDR2 FQGNSA. This CDR3 contains 14 residues. The variable domain in full, completed from reference TRBV7-2 and TRBJ1-3, reads GAGVSQSPSNKVTEKGKDVELRCDPISGHTALYWYRQSLGQGLEFLIYFQGNSAPDKSGLPSDRFSAERTGGSVSTLTIQRTQQEDSAVYLCASGRDLSGNTIYFGEGSWLTVV.